The 14 T cell receptor beta chains below come from one sample, sequenced in a study of shared clonotypes between healthy human individuals. Assay used: immunoSEQ multiplex PCR; TCRdb lists only in-frame clones, some missing. The table lists around 1.1 million clones, 77% of them singletons, with more than 0.85% in the top ten. Sequencing was done on a sample of memory CD4+ T cells from PBMCs. Specified subset: CD45RA-negative fraction. The receptors derive from a man younger than 30 in good health. Some clones in this sample may be carry-over from other donors' samples.

The rearrangement joins TRBV11-1 to TRBJ2-1; tentatively, D is TRBD1 or TRBD2 (5 bases each). V shed 1 base and J shed 1 base, with 5 bases lying between them. The CDR3 loop spans 14 amino acids. Germline V gene sequence: CDR1 SGHAT, CDR2 FQDESV (reference sequence). As DNA, the CDR3 is TGTGCCAGCAGCTTAGGGGGGTCCTACAATGAGCAGTTCTTC. Translated, it gives CASSLGGSYNEQFF.

The V gene is TRBV7-2, the J gene TRBJ2-4; unclear D gene. CDR3 size: 15 residues. Germline V gives CDR1 SGHTA, CDR2 FQGNSA. Between the trimmed V and J ends, which lost 5 bases and 0 bases, there was a span of 11 bases. The CDR3 nucleotides are TGTGCCAGCAGCCCCAGGACCTTAGCCAAAAACATTCAGTACTTC. Amino acids: CASSPRTLAKNIQYF.

Turning to this clone: Other DNA sequences from this sample encode an identical CDR3 as well. This sequence joins TRBV18 and TRBJ1-5; D is ambiguous. V dropped 3 bases and J dropped 5 bases, with 8 bases sitting between them. CDR1 and CDR2 from the germline V gene are KGHSH and LQKENI. The CDR3 totals 13 residues. The CDR3: CASSPGRDQPQHF. CDR3 DNA: TGTGCCAGCTCACCCGGTAGGGATCAGCCCCAGCATTTT.

This chain connects TRBV5-1 to TRBJ2-7; 8 bases line up with TRBD1. Trimming cost V 4 bases and J 6 bases; bases outside gene matches: 9. Germline-derived CDR1 and CDR2 are SGHRS and YFSETQ. The CDR3 runs to 14 residues. CDR3 region: CASSLGQARGEQYF. DNA for the CDR3: TGCGCCAGCAGCCTGGGACAGGCCCGAGGCGAGCAGTACTTC.

The V and J genes are TRBV4-2 and TRBJ1-1, with a possible D match to TRBD1 (5 bases). This CDR3 has 12 residues. Looked up from germline, CDR1 is LGHNA and CDR2 is YNFKEQ. Trimming took 0 bases from V and 9 from J, leaving 8 bases between them. The CDR3 sequence: CASSQEAGKAFF. DNA for the CDR3: TGTGCCAGCAGCCAAGAGGCAGGGAAAGCTTTCTTT.

V gene TRBV7-2 combines with J gene TRBJ1-1; tentative D call: TRBD1 (6 bases). CDR1 SGHTA and CDR2 FQGNSA come from the germline V gene. The CDR3 contains 12 residues. V lost 7 bases and J 10 bases, leaving 16 bases between the germline ends. CDR3 bases: TGTGCCAGCACCCTCGGGGGGCGTGGAGCTTTCTTT. It encodes CASTLGGRGAFF.

The chain joins TRBV5-1 to TRBJ2-7, with 12 bases fitting TRBD2. The trim removed 2 bases at V and 5 bases at J, leaving 14 bases unmatched. From germline, CDR1 is SGHRS and CDR2 YFSETQ. CDR3 size: 18 residues. The CDR3 bases are TGCGCCAGCAGCTTACAACGACTAGCGGGAGTGAAGTCCCACGAGCAGTACTTC. This encodes CASSLQRLAGVKSHEQYF.

The chain combines TRBV11-3 with TRBJ2-7; the match to TRBD1 covers 7 bases. The germline gives CDR1 SGHNT, CDR2 YENEEA. This CDR3 is built from 14 residues. V lost 5 bases to trimming and J lost 6 bases; unmatched junction nucleotides: 10. The CDR3 loop reads CASSPGQVGGEQYF. The CDR3 DNA reads as TGTGCCAGCAGCCCTGGACAGGTTGGCGGCGAGCAGTACTTC.

This clone was detected once. This chain uses TRBV28 with TRBJ1-3; D ambiguous. Germline CDR1 is MDHEN and CDR2 is SYDVKM. V was shortened by 7 bases and J by 2 bases, with 15 bases between the two germline ends. The CDR3 has 15 amino acids. The CDR3 is CASTRSGSPGNTIYF. CDR3 DNA sequence: TGTGCCAGCACCCGCAGTGGGTCCCCTGGAAACACCATATATTTT.

This clone was detected only a few times. The V and J genes are TRBV7-9 and TRBJ1-6; D is perhaps TRBD1 (6 bases). V was shortened by 4 bases and J by 7 bases, with 11 bases between the two germline ends. Germline lookup yields CDR1 SEHNR and CDR2 FQNEAQ (reference sequence). CDR3 size: 14 residues. For the CDR3, the DNA is TGTGCCAGCAGCTCACAGGGAGTCAATTCACCCCTCCACTTT. This codes for CASSSQGVNSPLHF. The full variable domain, with the rest looked up from reference TRBV7-9 and TRBJ1-6, is DTGVSQNPRHKITKRGQNVTFRCDPISEHNRLYWYRQTLGQGPEFLTYFQNEAQLEKSRLLSDRFSAERPKGSFSTLEIQRTEQGDSAMYLCASSSQGVNSPLHFGNGTRLTVT.

The V and J genes are TRBV11-2 and TRBJ2-2; tentative D call: TRBD2 (5 bases). The CDR3 runs 15 residues. V was trimmed by 3 bases and J by 4 bases, leaving 12 bases between them. Germline loops: CDR1 SGHAT, CDR2 FQNNGV. In DNA, the CDR3 is TGTGCCAGCAGCTTCATTAGGAGGAGCACCGGGGAGCTGTTTTTT. It translates to CASSFIRRSTGELFF.

The chain joins TRBV29-1 to TRBJ2-5; D might be TRBD2 (5 bases). TRBJ2-7 matches the DNA end more closely, so the J call is doubtful. Germline V CDR1 and CDR2: SQVTM, ANQGSEA. The CDR3 has 13 amino acids. The chain's CDR3 is CSVWGGSPDEQYF. The CDR3 bases are TGCAGCGTCTGGGGTGGGAGCCCTGACGAGCAGTACTTC.

This clone was counted a few times. V usage is TRBV7-2 and J usage is TRBJ2-7, with no clear D. Germline V CDR1 and CDR2: SGHTA, FQGNSA. Trimming took 1 base from V and 0 from J, leaving 10 bases between them. The CDR3 covers 15 residues. The CDR3 bases are TGTGCCAGCAGCTTAGGTTTGGGCCTCTCCTACGAGCAGTACTTC. It specifies CASSLGLGLSYEQYF.

This chain joins TRBV5-4 and TRBJ2-2, with a tentative D call TRBD2 (5 bases). The germline V gene has CDR1 SGHNT and CDR2 YYREEE (reference sequence). V gave up 4 bases and J gave up 1 base, with 14 bases separating them. This CDR3 comprises 16 residues. The CDR3 region is CASSPPLGRNTGELFF. For the CDR3, the DNA is TGTGCCAGCAGCCCCCCCCTAGGGAGGAACACCGGGGAGCTGTTTTTT. Drawing the rest from reference TRBV5-4 and TRBJ2-2, the complete variable domain is ETGVTQSPTHLIKTRGQQVTLRCSSQSGHNTVSWYQQALGQGPQFIFQYYREEENGRGNFPPRFSGLQFPNYSSELNVNALELDDSALYLCASSPPLGRNTGELFFGEGSRLTVL.